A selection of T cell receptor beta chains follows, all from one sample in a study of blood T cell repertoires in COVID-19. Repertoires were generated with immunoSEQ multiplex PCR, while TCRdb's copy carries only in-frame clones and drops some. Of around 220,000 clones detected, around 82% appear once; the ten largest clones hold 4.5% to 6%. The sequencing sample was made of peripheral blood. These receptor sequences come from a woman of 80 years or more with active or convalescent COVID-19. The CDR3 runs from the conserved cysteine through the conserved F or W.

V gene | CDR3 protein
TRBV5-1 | CASSLFTGYNSPLHF
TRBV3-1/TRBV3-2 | CASSPNTGTNYGYTF
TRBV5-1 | CASSWGEGEQYF
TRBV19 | CASSIEQGGTEAFF
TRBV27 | CASSLYRVPPEKLFF
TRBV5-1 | CASSSRGTANTEAFF
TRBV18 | CASSPLQGTNTEAFF
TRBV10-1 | CASSDIREGLGELFF
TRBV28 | CASSFRETQYF
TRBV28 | CASSSPVPETQYF
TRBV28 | CASRRQGAGGYTF
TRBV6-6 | CASSYSVDQPQHF
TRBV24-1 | CATSDSPTNYGYTF
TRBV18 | CASSPYRDSSYEQYF
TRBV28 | CASTPSLAGGSKTGELFF